This passage covers 29 T cell receptor beta chains from one sample sequenced in a study of tumor-infiltrating lymphocytes in primary liver carcinoma. The source of the blood RNA was unsorted whole blood, and germline DNA was extracted as well. TCR beta cDNA came from about 0.45 ug total RNA, primed with a constant-region primer. ARM-PCR was slightly modified, and three nested multiplex PCR rounds with it gave rise to the TCR beta libraries. Two initial PCR rounds of around 9 cycles each paired TRBV1-TRBV30 forward primers with a C-beta reverse primer. TCRdb re-derived calls from the multiplex PCR reads in MiXCR, one entry per CDR3 protein. Of about 180,000 distinct CDR3 sequences listed, over 45% are singletons. The sequencing input was peripheral blood. The source of these receptors is a man aged 35 to 55 with primary liver carcinoma and hepatitis B virus infection.

As to this clonotype: It is likely a read error, because the conserved phenylalanine at the end of the CDR3 is missing. The chain uses TRBV12-3 or TRBV12-4 and TRBJ2-5, with TRBD2 as a possible D gene (5 bases). V was cut by 3 bases and J by 6 bases, with 11 bases left in between. This CDR3 is built from 13 residues. The CDR3 coding sequence is TGTGCCAGCAGTTTCCGGGAAAGTAAGACCCAGTACCTC. Translated: CASSFRESKTQYL.

Note on this clonotype: Being one base from a much bigger clone, this may be a read error. This chain connects TRBV11-2 to TRBJ2-3; no clear D. V lost 7 bases to trimming and J lost 2 bases, with 16 bases between them. The CDR3 consists of 15 residues. Germline lookup yields CDR1 SGHAT and CDR2 FQNNGV. The CDR3 protein is CASILMLGNTDTQYF. CDR3 coding DNA: TGTGCCAGCATCCTCATGCTGGGGAACACAGATACGCAGTATTTT. Based on the CDR3 plus reference TRBV11-2 and TRBJ2-3, the full variable domain is EAGVAQSPRYKIIEKRQSVAFWCNPISGHATLYWYQQILGQGPKLLIQFQNNGVVDDSQLPKDRFSAERLKGVDSTLKIQPAKLEDSAVYLCASILMLGNTDTQYFGPGTRLTVL.

This chain links TRBV5-1 with TRBJ2-1, with 12 bases matching TRBD2. The CDR3 loop spans 19 amino acids. Trimming at V came to 3 bases and at J to 8 bases, leaving 18 bases not matched to a gene. Germline CDR1 and CDR2: SGHRS and YFSETQ. CDR3 residues: CASSSPGGLAGGLFDEQFF. CDR3 in DNA: TGCGCCAGCAGCTCACCCGGTGGGCTAGCGGGAGGGTTGTTTGATGAGCAGTTCTTC.

A remark on this clonotype: One end of the junction is discordant with germline, which a read error may explain. The chain is built from TRBV12-3 or TRBV12-4 and TRBJ1-1, with 7 bases aligning to TRBD1. The CDR3 spans 13 residues. The CDR3 coding sequence is TGTGCCAGCAGTTTTCAGGGGGACACTGAAGCTATCTTT. Translating gives CASSFQGDTEAIF.

The V call is TRBV28, the J call TRBJ2-6, with D possibly being TRBD1 (5 bases). This CDR3 contains 15 residues. V was cut by 6 bases and J by 1 base, with 10 bases left in between. Per the germline V gene, CDR1 is MDHEN and CDR2 is SYDVKM. The CDR3 sequence: CASRFPGSGANVLTF. The CDR3 DNA reads as TGTGCCAGCAGATTTCCAGGGTCTGGGGCCAACGTCCTGACTTTC.

As to this clonotype: One base away lies a much larger clone, so this may be a sequencing read error. This chain joins TRBV29-1 and TRBJ2-2, with a weak D call TRBD2 (6 bases). Germline lookup yields CDR1 SQVTM and CDR2 ANQGSEA. CDR3 length: 13 residues. CDR3 bases: TGCAGCGCTGAAGATTCGCGGGGCGGGGAGCTGTTTTTT. Encoded protein: CSAEDSRGGELFF.

J is TRBJ2-3 and V is TRBV5-6, with D perhaps matching TRBD2 (6 bases). The CDR3 consists of 14 residues. V gave up 3 bases and J gave up 1 base, with 9 bases separating them. The germline V gene encodes CDR1 SGHDT and CDR2 YYEEEE. CDR3 DNA: TGTGCCAGCAGCTCGAGGAGGGGCACAGATACGCAGTATTTT. Translation: CASSSRRGTDTQYF.

This clonotype was seen just once. One end of the junction varies from germline; a read error may be responsible. The genes are TRBV11-1 and TRBJ2-3; maybe TRBD2 (6 bases). CDR1 is SGHAT, CDR2 FQDESV, per germline (reference sequence). The CDR3 sequence is 14 residues long. CDR3 protein: CASRYGTSTDTQYF. CDR3 DNA sequence: TGTGCCAGCAGGTACGGTACTAGCACGGATACGCAGTATTTT.

This rearrangement joins TRBV6-6 to TRBJ1-1; D is unclear. Germline assignment: CDR1 MNHNY and CDR2 SVGAGI (reference sequence). There are 15 residues in the CDR3. Trimming left V 0 bases short and J 1 base short, with 9 bases between. Written as DNA, the CDR3 is TGTGCCAGCAGTTACTCTGGTGCAGGGAACACTGAAGCTTTCTTT. Its translation: CASSYSGAGNTEAFF.

On this clonotype itself: An end of the junction differs from the germline gene, which may be a read error. This chain joins TRBV11-2 and TRBJ2-1; 12 positions agree with TRBD2. This CDR3 has 16 residues. The V gene's germline CDR1 is SGHAT and CDR2 FQNNGV. The CDR3, as DNA: TGTGCCAGCGGCTTTAGACTAGCGGGAGTGCCGGATGAGCAGTTCTTC. This sequence encodes CASGFRLAGVPDEQFF. Variable domain in full (rest from reference TRBV11-2 and TRBJ2-1): EAGVAQSPRYKIIEKRQSVAFWCNPISGHATLYWYQQILGQGPKLLIQFQNNGVVDDSQLPKDRFSAERLKGVDSTLKIQPAKLEDSAVYLCASGFRLAGVPDEQFFGPGTRLTVL.

For the CDR3, the DNA is TGTGCCAGCAGTGGAGGGACCGGGACTAGCGAGGGAGAGACCCAGTACTTC. Its protein product is CASSGGTGTSEGETQYF. The V call is TRBV2, the J call TRBJ2-5; 10 nucleotides align to TRBD2. Germline V gene lookup returns CDR1 SNHLY and CDR2 FYNNEI. The J segment lost 4 bases and the V segment lost 4 bases, leaving 12 bases of the junction unmatched. The CDR3 covers 17 residues.

This clonotype has just a few counts. The chain has TRBV12-3 or TRBV12-4 and TRBJ1-2, with 10 bases identical to TRBD1. The CDR3 consists of 15 residues. Trimming removed 1 base from V and 9 bases from J; junction bases left unmatched: 8. The DNA for the CDR3 is TGTGCCAGCAGTTTAGTGGGGACAGGGGCTTTTAGCTACACCTTC. Translated: CASSLVGTGAFSYTF.

Notes on this clonotype: Possible read error: a much larger clone is one base away. This CDR3 fails to terminate in the conserved phenylalanine or tryptophan, so it likely reflects a read error. The chain couples TRBV29-1 to TRBJ2-3; 12 nucleotides match TRBD2. The CDR3 runs to 16 residues. With 7 bases clipped from V and 4 bases from J, the junction kept 12 bases outside the gene matches. The germline V gene has CDR1 SQVTM and CDR2 ANQGSEA. The CDR3 here is CSADQRTSGNADTQYS. The DNA of the CDR3 is TGCAGCGCCGATCAAAGGACTAGCGGGAACGCAGATACGCAGTATTCT.

The chain joins TRBV29-1 to TRBJ2-4; a weak D match, TRBD1 (5 bases). Trimming shortened V by 3 bases and J by 5 bases, and 8 bases separated the two germline ends. The V gene's germline CDR1 is SQVTM and CDR2 ANQGSEA. This CDR3 region has 12 residues. This CDR3 reads CSVDQGENIQYF. In DNA, the CDR3 is TGCAGCGTTGACCAGGGCGAAAACATTCAGTACTTC.

Turning to this clonotype: This could be a read error, since a much larger clone is one nucleotide away. The J gene is TRBJ1-4, the V gene TRBV11-2; D uncertain. CDR1 and CDR2 (germline): SGHAT, FQNNGV. Trimming cost V 6 bases and J 0 bases, with 17 bases left between them. The CDR3 is made up of 17 amino acids. The CDR3 sequence: CASRLRPRGATNEKLFF. Here the CDR3 DNA reads TGTGCCAGCAGGTTAAGGCCCCGGGGTGCAACTAATGAAAAACTGTTTTTT.

As to this clonotype: Given a much more abundant clone one base away, this may be a read error. CDR3 residues: CASTSRNTGELFF. The CDR3 DNA sequence: TGTGCCAGCACTTCCAGAAACACCGGGGAGCTGTTTTTT. This chain connects TRBV6-5 to TRBJ2-2; D unresolved. Germline V CDR1 and CDR2: MNHEY, SVGAGI. V was pared by 7 bases and J by 2 bases, with 8 bases between. The CDR3 sequence is 13 residues long.

The gene calls are TRBV7-9 and TRBJ2-7, with D perhaps TRBD2 (6 bases). Germline-derived CDR1 and CDR2 are SEHNR and FQNEAQ (reference sequence). V was pared by 9 bases and J by 5 bases, with 17 bases between. The CDR3 contains 13 residues. CDR3 amino acids: CASSGEGIDEQYF. The CDR3 DNA sequence: TGTGCCAGTAGCGGTGAAGGGATAGACGAGCAGTACTTC. Together with reference TRBV7-9 and TRBJ2-7, the CDR3 gives the full variable domain: DTGVSQNPRHKITKRGQNVTFRCDPISEHNRLYWYRQTLGQGPEFLTYFQNEAQLEKSRLLSDRFSAERPKGSFSTLEIQRTEQGDSAMYLCASSGEGIDEQYFGPGTRLTVT.

This clonotype occurred once. A much larger clone differs from this one at a single base, so this may be a read error. The chain links TRBV12-3 or TRBV12-4 to TRBJ2-3; D uncertain. With 1 base removed from V and 6 bases from J, the gap between germline ends came to 14 bases. This CDR3 is built from 15 residues. The CDR3 sequence is CASSLDLWGWDTQYF. The CDR3 bases are TGTGCCAGCAGTTTAGATCTGTGGGGTTGGGATACGCAGTATTTT.

To note about this clonotype: At one boundary the junction diverges from the germline segment, which might be a read error. This chain uses TRBV29-1 with TRBJ2-7, with D possibly being TRBD2 (6 bases). This CDR3 is built from 13 residues. Germline values: CDR1 SQVTM, CDR2 ANQGSEA. The CDR3 nucleotides read TGCAGCGTTGTTGCGGGAAAGACCTACGAGCGGTACTTC. Its protein is CSVVAGKTYERYF.

The chain uses TRBV5-5 and TRBJ2-5, with D perhaps matching TRBD1 or TRBD2 (5 bases each). The CDR3 is 14 residues long. The ends were cut back, 4 bases at V and 3 bases at J, with 13 bases in the middle. Germline V gives CDR1 SGHKS, CDR2 YYEKEE (reference sequence). CDR3 DNA sequence: TGTGCCAGCAGCCTCGACGGGACCGAAGAGACCCAGTACTTC. Translation: CASSLDGTEETQYF.

In its sample, this clonotype was seen once. An end of the junction does not agree with germline; a read error may underlie this. The chain recombines TRBV4-2 with TRBJ2-7; 12 bases agree with TRBD2. Germline CDR1 reads LGHNA; CDR2 reads YNFKEQ. The CDR3 has 15 amino acids. This CDR3 reads CASGQEGLAGYEQCF. CDR3 DNA sequence: TGTGCTAGCGGCCAAGAGGGACTAGCGGGCTACGAGCAGTGCTTC.

Details on this clonotype: A read error may explain this, as a much larger clone is one base away. The chain couples TRBV11-3 to TRBJ1-1; D possibly corresponds to TRBD1 (6 bases). This CDR3 is 14 amino acids long. Germline V gene data show CDR1 as SGHNT and CDR2 as YENEEA. CDR3 in amino acids: CASSSSGAGTEVFF. CDR3 bases: TGTGCCAGCAGCTCATCAGGGGCGGGCACTGAAGTTTTCTTT.

V usage is TRBV15 and J usage is TRBJ2-2, with 8 positions matching TRBD1. The V gene end was trimmed by 3 bases and the J gene end by 5 bases; junction bases not matched to a gene: 2. The CDR3 has 14 residues. The germline V gene encodes CDR1 LNHNV and CDR2 YYDKDF (reference sequence). The CDR3 loop is CATSRTGDTGELFF. CDR3 in DNA: TGTGCCACCAGCAGGACAGGGGATACCGGGGAGCTGTTTTTT.

To note about this clonotype: Mismatch with germline at one junction end may stem from a read error. This rearrangement joins TRBV24-1 to TRBJ2-2, with D perhaps TRBD2 (6 bases). The germline CDR1 and CDR2 sequences are KGHDR and SFDVKD. CDR3 size: 17 residues. Here the CDR3 DNA reads TGTACCACCAGTGATCCCCGGAAAGCGGGGAACACCGGGGAGCTGTTTTTT. Translation gives CTTSDPRKAGNTGELFF.

Notes on this clonotype: A much larger clone sits a single nucleotide away, making a read error possible. The CDR3 DNA follows: TGTGTCAGCACCCGACAGGGGTCGTACAATGAGCAGTTCTTC. This translates into CVSTRQGSYNEQFF. The chain carries TRBV6-6 and TRBJ2-1; TRBD1 aligns across 8 bases. CDR1 and CDR2 (germline): MNHNY, SVGAGI (reference sequence). This CDR3 region has 14 residues.

A note on this clonotype: Its ends do not fully match the called genes, so a read error is possible. This chain links TRBV5-1 with TRBJ1-6, with TRBD1 as a possible D gene (5 bases). This CDR3 comprises 15 residues. Germline assignment: CDR1 SGHRS and CDR2 YFSETQ. This chain's CDR3 is CAISLTGRQNSPLHF. The CDR3, as DNA: TGCGCCATCAGCTTAACGGGGAGACAGAATTCACCCCTCCACTTT.

This clonotype was detected only a few times. The chain couples TRBV4-1 to TRBJ1-5; TRBD1 matches at 8 bases. With V trimmed by 0 bases and J by 0 bases, 4 bases remained unmatched. The CDR3 sequence is 17 residues long. The germline CDR1 and CDR2 sequences are MGHRA and YSYEKL. Written as DNA, the CDR3 is TGCGCCAGCAGCCAAGAAGCAGGGGGCTTTAGCAATCAGCCCCAGCATTTT. It codes for CASSQEAGGFSNQPQHF.

Of note for this clonotype: This may arise from a read error, as a much more abundant clone is one base away. The V call is TRBV29-1, the J call TRBJ1-3; no clear D. Germline V gene sequence: CDR1 SQVTM, CDR2 ANQGSEA. CDR3 length: 14 residues. The DNA of the CDR3 is TGCAGCGGCGGCCCCGTAGGGCCTGGAAACATCATATATTTT. This codes for CSGGPVGPGNIIYF.

As concerns this clonotype: One end of the junction is discordant with germline, which a read error may explain. The V and J genes are TRBV11-2 and TRBJ2-6; 7 bases are shared with TRBD1. The germline gives CDR1 SGHAT, CDR2 FQNNGV. The length of the CDR3 is 15 residues. The CDR3 is CASSLDRAGVNVLTF. CDR3 DNA: TGTGCCAGCAGCCTCGACAGGGCTGGGGTCAACGTCCTGACTTTC.